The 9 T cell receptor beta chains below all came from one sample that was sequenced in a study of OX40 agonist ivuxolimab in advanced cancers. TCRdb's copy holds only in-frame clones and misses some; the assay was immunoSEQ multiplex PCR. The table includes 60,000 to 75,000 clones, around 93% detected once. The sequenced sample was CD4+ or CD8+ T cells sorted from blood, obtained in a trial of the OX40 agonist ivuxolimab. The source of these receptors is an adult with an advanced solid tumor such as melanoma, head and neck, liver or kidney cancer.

The CDR3 nucleotides are TGTGCCAGTAGTTCAAGACTAGCGGACACCTACGAGCAGTACTTC. This sequence encodes CASSSRLADTYEQYF. The V and J genes are TRBV19 and TRBJ2-7; 9 positions match TRBD2. The V gene end was trimmed by 5 bases and the J gene end by 2 bases; junction bases not matched to a gene: 7. CDR1 and CDR2 (germline): LNHDA, SQIVND (reference sequence). The CDR3 length is 15 residues.

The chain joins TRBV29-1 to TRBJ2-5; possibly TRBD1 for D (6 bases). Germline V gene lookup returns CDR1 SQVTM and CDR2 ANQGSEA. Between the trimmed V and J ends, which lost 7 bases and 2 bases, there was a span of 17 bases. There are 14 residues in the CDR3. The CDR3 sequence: CSEYQRDIQETQYF. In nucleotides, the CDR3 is TGCAGCGAATATCAACGGGACATTCAAGAGACCCAGTACTTC.

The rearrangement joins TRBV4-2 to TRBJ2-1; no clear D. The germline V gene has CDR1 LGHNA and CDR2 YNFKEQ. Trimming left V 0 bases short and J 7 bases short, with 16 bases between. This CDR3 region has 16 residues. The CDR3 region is CASSQDLSLGGNEQFF. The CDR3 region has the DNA TGTGCCAGCAGCCAAGATTTGTCTTTAGGTGGTAATGAGCAGTTCTTC.

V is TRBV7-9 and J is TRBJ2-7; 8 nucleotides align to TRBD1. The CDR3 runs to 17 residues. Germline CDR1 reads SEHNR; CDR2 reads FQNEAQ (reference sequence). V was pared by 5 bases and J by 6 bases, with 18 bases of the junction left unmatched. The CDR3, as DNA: TGTGCCAGCAGCCCATCGACCGGACAGGGAATTTGGGGCGAGCAGTACTTC. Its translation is CASSPSTGQGIWGEQYF.

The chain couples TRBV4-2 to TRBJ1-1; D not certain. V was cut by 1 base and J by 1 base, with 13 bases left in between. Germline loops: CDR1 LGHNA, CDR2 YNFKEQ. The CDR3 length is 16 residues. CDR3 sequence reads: CASSQVGPAWNTEAFF. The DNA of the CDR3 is TGTGCCAGCAGCCAAGTCGGCCCGGCATGGAACACTGAAGCTTTCTTT.

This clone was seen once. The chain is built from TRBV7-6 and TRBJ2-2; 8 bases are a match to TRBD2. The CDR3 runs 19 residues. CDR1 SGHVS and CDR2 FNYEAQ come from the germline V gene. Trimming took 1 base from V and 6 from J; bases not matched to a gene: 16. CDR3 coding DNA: TGTGCCAGCAGCTTAGTGGGGCAGGCCCTGACGGGAGGGGCCGGGGAGCTGTTTTTT. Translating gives CASSLVGQALTGGAGELFF.

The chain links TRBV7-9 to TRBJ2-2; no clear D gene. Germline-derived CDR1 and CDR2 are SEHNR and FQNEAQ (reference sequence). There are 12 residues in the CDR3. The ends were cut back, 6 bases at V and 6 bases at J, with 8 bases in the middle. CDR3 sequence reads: CASSPAPGELFF. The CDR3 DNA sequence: TGTGCCAGCAGTCCCGCCCCCGGGGAGCTGTTTTTT.

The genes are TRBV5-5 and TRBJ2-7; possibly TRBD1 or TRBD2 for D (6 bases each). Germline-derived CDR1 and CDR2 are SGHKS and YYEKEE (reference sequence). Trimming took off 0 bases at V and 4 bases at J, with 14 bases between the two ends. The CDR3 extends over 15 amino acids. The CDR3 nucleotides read TGTGCCAGCAGCTTGGCGGGGGCCTTTGGATACGAGCAGTACTTC. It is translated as CASSLAGAFGYEQYF.

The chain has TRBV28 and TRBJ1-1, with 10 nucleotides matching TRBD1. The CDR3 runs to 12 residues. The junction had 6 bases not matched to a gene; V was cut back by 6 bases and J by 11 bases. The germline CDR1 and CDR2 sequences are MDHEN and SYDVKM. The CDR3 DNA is TGTGCCAGCAGCCTTGACAGGGGGCTGGCTTTCTTT. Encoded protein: CASSLDRGLAFF.